The text below deals with one T cell receptor (beta chain). Its antigen is undetermined. This specimen belongs to a study of T cell responses to AZD1222 COVID-19 vaccine. Study-level information: Analysis merged second doses at about 4 or about 12 weeks.

Sequenced by immunoSEQ multiplex PCR; TCRdb stores in-frame clones only, minus some. The sample holds 90,000 to 120,000 clones; 91% are singletons and the top ten take 22%. General observations from the study: Baseline serostatus was positive in only a handful of AZD1222 recipients. Regions left unmutated in variants are reportedly the target of nearly half of spike-specific TCRs. Repertoires in all cases were sampled only once the peak T cell response had passed.

Germline assignment: CDR1 SGHDN and CDR2 FVKESK. The CDR3 is made up of 15 amino acids. Trimming left V 6 bases short and J 1 base short, with 15 bases between. The material was peripheral blood, obtained on day 0 of AZD1222 vaccination. The chain couples TRBV14 to TRBJ1-1; D ambiguous. This TCR was recovered from an adult in good health. The CDR3 DNA follows: TGTGCCAGCAGGTTGGCTGGGCCCCGGAACACTGAAGCTTTCTTT. This translates into CASRLAGPRNTEAFF. Looking up the rest from reference TRBV14 and TRBJ1-1 gives the full variable domain: EAGVTQFPSHSVIEKGQTVTLRCDPISGHDNLYWYRRVMGKEIKFLLHFVKESKQDESGMPNNRFLAERTGGTYSTLKVQPAELEDSGVYFCASRLAGPRNTEAFFGQGTRLTVV.